What follows are 10 T cell receptor beta chains derived from one specimen sequenced in a study of blood T cell repertoires in COVID-19. TCRdb's table, derived via immunoSEQ multiplex PCR, lists solely in-frame clones and lacks some. The table lists more than 70,000 clones, 80% of them singletons. The specimen sequenced was peripheral blood. The receptors were sampled from a woman aged 70-85 years with acute or convalescent COVID-19.

This clone was detected a few times. V gene TRBV10-3 combines with J gene TRBJ1-1; D is undetermined. The CDR3 is made up of 16 amino acids. Germline V lookup: CDR1 ENHRY, CDR2 SYGVKD. Trimming removed 3 bases from V and 2 bases from J, with 16 bases in between. Here the CDR3 reads CAISDDRGRGNTEAFF. In nucleotides, the CDR3 is TGTGCCATCAGTGACGATAGAGGGCGGGGAAACACTGAAGCTTTCTTT.

CDR3 sequence reads: CSVELGRVNTEAFF. CDR3 bases: TGCAGCGTTGAATTGGGCAGGGTGAACACTGAAGCTTTCTTT. V gene TRBV29-1 combines with J gene TRBJ1-1; possibly TRBD1 for D (5 bases). The CDR3 runs 14 residues. V gave up 2 bases and J gave up 0 bases, with 10 bases separating them. Germline loops: CDR1 SQVTM, CDR2 ANQGSEA.

The V gene is TRBV28, the J gene TRBJ1-2; 8 nucleotides line up with TRBD1. In germline, CDR1 is MDHEN, CDR2 SYDVKM. With 8 bases clipped from V and 8 bases from J, the junction kept 10 bases outside the gene matches. This CDR3 contains 13 residues. The CDR3 DNA is TGTGCCAGCGTTTTACAGGGGGAGAGGGGCTACACCTTC. Its translation: CASVLQGERGYTF.

This clone was counted a few times. The V gene is TRBV14, the J gene TRBJ2-1; the match to TRBD2 covers 9 bases. The length of the CDR3 is 16 residues. Germline V gene lookup returns CDR1 SGHDN and CDR2 FVKESK. After removal of 4 bases from V and 9 bases from J, the junction contained 13 bases not matched to a gene. The CDR3 DNA is TGTGCCAGCAGCCCAGGGCGCGGGAGGGCCATCGGTGAGCAGTTCTTC. It is translated as CASSPGRGRAIGEQFF. Together with reference TRBV14 and TRBJ2-1, the CDR3 gives the full variable domain: EAGVTQFPSHSVIEKGQTVTLRCDPISGHDNLYWYRRVMGKEIKFLLHFVKESKQDESGMPNNRFLAERTGGTYSTLKVQPAELEDSGVYFCASSPGRGRAIGEQFFGPGTRLTVL.

This sequence joins TRBV27 and TRBJ2-7; D possibly corresponds to TRBD2 (6 bases). The germline gives CDR1 MNHEY, CDR2 SMNVEV (reference sequence). There are 14 residues in the CDR3. Trimming removed 4 bases from V and 2 bases from J, with 12 bases in between. The CDR3 region has the DNA TGTGCCAGCAGTTCAATACCGGGAGCCTACGAGCAGTACTTC. Amino acids: CASSSIPGAYEQYF.

The chain's CDR3 is CSASSRQGVKQPQHF. The CDR3 region has the DNA TGCAGTGCTAGTTCCCGACAGGGTGTAAAACAGCCCCAGCATTTT. The rearrangement joins TRBV20-1 to TRBJ1-5, with TRBD1 matching 7 bases. With V trimmed by 3 bases and J by 7 bases, 12 bases remained unmatched. CDR1 and CDR2 from the germline V gene are DFQATT and SNEGSKA (reference sequence). The CDR3 totals 15 residues.

This chain links TRBV7-2 with TRBJ1-6; TRBD1 matches 7 bases. Germline CDR1 is SGHTA and CDR2 is FQGNSA. The V gene end was trimmed by 1 base and the J gene end by 7 bases; junction bases not matched to a gene: 10. CDR3 size: 17 residues. CDR3 region: CASSLGAVQGGNSPLHF. The CDR3 DNA reads as TGTGCCAGCAGCTTAGGGGCTGTGCAGGGGGGCAATTCACCCCTCCACTTT. Combining the CDR3 with reference TRBV7-2 and TRBJ1-6 gives the whole variable domain GAGVSQSPSNKVTEKGKDVELRCDPISGHTALYWYRQSLGQGLEFLIYFQGNSAPDKSGLPSDRFSAERTGGSVSTLTIQRTQQEDSAVYLCASSLGAVQGGNSPLHFGNGTRLTVT.

V usage is TRBV24-1 and J usage is TRBJ2-3; the D gene is possibly TRBD2 (5 bases). The CDR3 loop spans 11 amino acids. CDR1 KGHDR and CDR2 SFDVKD come from the germline V gene. The CDR3 spells CAVRGTDTQYF. The CDR3 DNA reads as TGTGCAGTGAGGGGCACAGATACGCAGTATTTT.

The chain is built from TRBV6-5 and TRBJ2-1; D call uncertain. V was trimmed by 5 bases and J by 8 bases, leaving 16 bases between them. The CDR3 has 14 amino acids. Germline V gene lookup returns CDR1 MNHEY and CDR2 SVGAGI. Here the CDR3 DNA reads TGTGCCAGCAGTCCCCGGGTGCCACACTATGAGCAGTTCTTC. Translating gives CASSPRVPHYEQFF.

This clone was seen a few times. The CDR3 DNA reads as TGCAGCGTTAAGGGGGCGGAGAACACCTTC. Encoded protein: CSVKGAENTF. This sequence joins TRBV29-1 and TRBJ1-2; 7 bases are shared with TRBD1. V was clipped by 5 bases and J by 12 bases; unmatched bases: 6. Per germline, CDR1 SQVTM and CDR2 ANQGSEA. CDR3 length: 10 residues.